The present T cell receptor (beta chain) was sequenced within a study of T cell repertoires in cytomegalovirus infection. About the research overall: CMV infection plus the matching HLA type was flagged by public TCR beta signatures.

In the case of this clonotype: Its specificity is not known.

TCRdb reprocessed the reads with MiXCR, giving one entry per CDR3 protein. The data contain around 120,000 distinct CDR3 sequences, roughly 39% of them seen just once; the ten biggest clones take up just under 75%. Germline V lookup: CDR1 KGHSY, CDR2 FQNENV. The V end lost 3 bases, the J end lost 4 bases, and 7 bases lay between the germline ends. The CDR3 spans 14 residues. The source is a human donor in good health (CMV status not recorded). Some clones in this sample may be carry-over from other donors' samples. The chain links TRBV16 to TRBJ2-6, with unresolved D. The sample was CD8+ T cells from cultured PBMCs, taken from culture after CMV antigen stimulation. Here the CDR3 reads CASSQFAGANVLTF. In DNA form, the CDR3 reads TGTGCCAGCAGCCAGTTCGCAGGGGCCAACGTCCTGACTTTC.